These T cell receptor beta chains were read from a single sample in a study of T-cell reconstitution after alpha-beta-depleted transplantation in children. TCRdb re-called the PCR reads with MiXCR, one entry per CDR3 protein. Seen here are about 230,000 distinct CDR3 sequences, 9% to 10% observed once, and the top ten hold approximately 5%. This specimen was PBMCs from the stem cell graft donor, taken from the stem cell graft. These receptors originate from a human donor who donated a stem cell graft to a child with SCID. Both conserved end residues are part of each CDR3. The D gene is left open where the match is weak. Some rows have no size entry. The others give once, few or many, or a class for an expanded clone.

D gene: .
J gene: TRBJ2-2
clone size: many
V gene: TRBV7-2
CDR3 protein: CASSLGAGTGELFF
CDR3 DNA: TGTGCCAGCAGCTTAGGGGCAGGCACCGGGGAGCTGTTTTTT

D gene: .
J gene: TRBJ2-1
clone size: many
V gene: TRBV12-3/TRBV12-4
CDR3 protein: CASSPGSVVQFF
CDR3 DNA: TGTGCCAGCAGTCCGGGTTCGGTCGTGCAGTTCTTC

D gene: .
J gene: TRBJ1-1
clone size: many
V gene: TRBV20-1
CDR3 protein: CSARAPGGVRVGAFF
CDR3 DNA: TGCAGTGCTAGAGCACCCGGCGGGGTTCGGGTTGGAGCTTTCTTT

D gene: TRBD1
J gene: TRBJ1-5
clone size: many
V gene: TRBV20-1
CDR3 protein: CSARDPRQGWNNQPQHF
CDR3 DNA: TGCAGTGCTAGAGATCCCCGACAGGGTTGGAATAATCAGCCCCAGCATTTT

D gene: TRBD1
J gene: TRBJ1-5
clone size: many
V gene: TRBV12-3/TRBV12-4
CDR3 protein: CASSLDRGVQPQHF
CDR3 DNA: TGTGCCAGCAGTTTAGACAGGGGGGTCCAGCCCCAGCATTTT

D gene: TRBD1
J gene: TRBJ1-2
clone size: many
V gene: TRBV29-1
CDR3 protein: CSVAGTGDYGYTF
CDR3 DNA: TGCAGCGTAGCCGGGACAGGGGATTATGGCTACACCTTC

D gene: .
J gene: TRBJ1-4
clone size: .
V gene: TRBV18
CDR3 protein: CASSLTAGTNEKLFF
CDR3 DNA: TGTGCCAGCTCACTAACCGCGGGGACTAATGAAAAACTGTTTTTT

D gene: TRBD1
J gene: TRBJ1-1
clone size: many
V gene: TRBV6-1
CDR3 protein: CASSVPGQATEAFF
CDR3 DNA: TGTGCCAGCAGTGTACCGGGACAGGCAACTGAAGCTTTCTTT

D gene: TRBD2
J gene: TRBJ2-1
clone size: many
V gene: TRBV20-1
CDR3 protein: CSARVTSGGLSSYNEQFF
CDR3 DNA: TGCAGTGCTAGAGTTACTAGCGGGGGCTTGAGCTCCTACAATGAGCAGTTCTTC

D gene: .
J gene: TRBJ1-2
clone size: .
V gene: TRBV5-6
CDR3 protein: CASSLEARVGGYTF
CDR3 DNA: TGTGCCAGCAGCTTGGAGGCCAGGGTGGGTGGCTACACCTTC

D gene: TRBD1
J gene: TRBJ1-1
clone size: .
V gene: TRBV7-9
CDR3 protein: CASSPGQGETEAFF
CDR3 DNA: TGTGCCAGCAGCCCGGGACAGGGAGAGACTGAAGCTTTCTTT

D gene: .
J gene: TRBJ1-6
clone size: .
V gene: TRBV9
CDR3 protein: CASSVGGDSSYNSPLHF
CDR3 DNA: TGTGCCAGCAGCGTAGGGGGGGATAGCTCCTATAATTCACCCCTCCACTTT

D gene: .
J gene: TRBJ2-1
clone size: many
V gene: TRBV20-1
CDR3 protein: CSAAGAGDEQFF
CDR3 DNA: TGCAGTGCTGCCGGGGCCGGGGATGAGCAGTTCTTC

D gene: .
J gene: TRBJ2-1
clone size: many
V gene: TRBV5-1
CDR3 protein: CASNPLAMAYNEQFF
CDR3 DNA: TGCGCCAGCAACCCTTTAGCGATGGCCTACAATGAGCAGTTCTTC

D gene: .
J gene: TRBJ1-2
clone size: many
V gene: TRBV9
CDR3 protein: CASSDPAGAHYGYTF
CDR3 DNA: TGTGCCAGCAGCGACCCAGCAGGGGCCCACTATGGCTACACCTTC

D gene: TRBD1
J gene: TRBJ1-6
clone size: many
V gene: TRBV7-9
CDR3 protein: CASSSWDRQNSPLHF
CDR3 DNA: TGTGCCAGCAGCTCCTGGGACAGGCAAAATTCACCCCTCCACTTT

D gene: .
J gene: TRBJ1-1
clone size: many
V gene: TRBV2
CDR3 protein: CASSGIIGDSLNTEAFF
CDR3 DNA: TGTGCCAGCAGTGGTATTATAGGGGATTCCCTGAACACTGAAGCTTTCTTT

D gene: TRBD1
J gene: TRBJ2-7
clone size: few
V gene: TRBV28
CDR3 protein: CASSSGTGTREQYF
CDR3 DNA: TGTGCCAGCAGCTCCGGGACAGGGACGCGCGAGCAGTACTTC

D gene: .
J gene: TRBJ2-7
clone size: .
V gene: TRBV5-1
CDR3 protein: CASSPDQGLKHEQYF
CDR3 DNA: TGCGCCAGCAGCCCCGACCAGGGGTTAAAGCACGAGCAGTACTTC

D gene: TRBD2
J gene: TRBJ2-1
clone size: many
V gene: TRBV7-6
CDR3 protein: CASSLVRAGGDSSYNEQFF
CDR3 DNA: TGTGCCAGCAGCTTAGTCCGAGCGGGGGGTGATAGCTCCTACAATGAGCAGTTCTTC

D gene: .
J gene: TRBJ2-7
clone size: many
V gene: TRBV12-3/TRBV12-4
CDR3 protein: CASAVMAYEQYF
CDR3 DNA: TGTGCCAGCGCCGTAATGGCCTACGAGCAGTACTTC

D gene: .
J gene: TRBJ2-5
clone size: many
V gene: TRBV12-3/TRBV12-4
CDR3 protein: CASSRALGGEETQYF
CDR3 DNA: TGTGCCAGCAGCCGCGCATTAGGAGGAGAGGAGACCCAGTACTTC

D gene: .
J gene: TRBJ1-4
clone size: many
V gene: TRBV6-1
CDR3 protein: CASSDPSRTNNEKLFF
CDR3 DNA: TGTGCCAGCAGTGACCCTAGTCGGACTAACAATGAAAAACTGTTTTTT

D gene: TRBD1
J gene: TRBJ2-1
clone size: many
V gene: TRBV3-1
CDR3 protein: CASSRADRGEQFF
CDR3 DNA: TGTGCCAGCAGCCGAGCCGACAGGGGTGAGCAGTTCTTC

D gene: .
J gene: TRBJ2-3
clone size: many
V gene: TRBV5-1
CDR3 protein: CASSFWGRDTQYF
CDR3 DNA: TGCGCCAGCAGCTTCTGGGGCCGAGATACGCAGTATTTT

D gene: .
J gene: TRBJ2-2
clone size: many
V gene: TRBV5-1
CDR3 protein: CASSPRGNANTGELFF
CDR3 DNA: TGCGCCAGCAGCCCCCGGGGGAACGCGAACACCGGGGAGCTGTTTTTT

D gene: TRBD1
J gene: TRBJ1-2
clone size: many
V gene: TRBV6-6
CDR3 protein: CASSDRGVYGYTF
CDR3 DNA: TGTGCCAGCAGCGACAGGGGCGTCTATGGCTACACCTTC

D gene: .
J gene: TRBJ2-4
clone size: many
V gene: TRBV7-8
CDR3 protein: CASSLTPHTKAKNIQYF
CDR3 DNA: TGTGCCAGCAGCTTAACCCCACACACCAAAGCCAAAAACATTCAGTACTTC

D gene: .
J gene: TRBJ2-1
clone size: many
V gene: TRBV27
CDR3 protein: CASSLSPQFF
CDR3 DNA: TGTGCCAGCAGTTTATCGCCCCAGTTCTTC

D gene: .
J gene: TRBJ1-1
clone size: many
V gene: TRBV28
CDR3 protein: CASRGGNTEAFF
CDR3 DNA: TGTGCCAGCAGGGGGGGGAACACTGAAGCTTTCTTT

D gene: .
J gene: TRBJ1-1
clone size: many
V gene: TRBV6-5
CDR3 protein: CASSYLEGGMAEAFF
CDR3 DNA: TGTGCCAGCAGTTACCTTGAGGGGGGGATGGCTGAAGCTTTCTTT

D gene: .
J gene: TRBJ2-3
clone size: .
V gene: TRBV24-1
CDR3 protein: CATSDPTGASSSTDTQYF
CDR3 DNA: TGTGCCACCAGTGACCCCACGGGGGCGAGTTCTAGCACAGATACGCAATATTTT

D gene: .
J gene: TRBJ2-5
clone size: many
V gene: TRBV29-1
CDR3 protein: CSVGQTAQETQYF
CDR3 DNA: TGCAGCGTTGGTCAGACAGCCCAAGAGACCCAGTACTTC

D gene: .
J gene: TRBJ2-3
clone size: .
V gene: TRBV5-1
CDR3 protein: CASSLGHAGTDTQYF
CDR3 DNA: TGCGCCAGCAGCTTGGGTCATGCCGGCACAGATACGCAGTATTTT

D gene: .
J gene: TRBJ2-7
clone size: many
V gene: TRBV7-8
CDR3 protein: CASSFADQYEQYF
CDR3 DNA: TGTGCCAGCAGCTTCGCCGATCAATACGAGCAGTACTTC

D gene: .
J gene: TRBJ2-7
clone size: many
V gene: TRBV20-1
CDR3 protein: CSARPGMGDEQYF
CDR3 DNA: TGCAGTGCTAGACCGGGAATGGGAGACGAGCAGTACTTC

D gene: .
J gene: TRBJ1-1
clone size: few
V gene: TRBV7-2
CDR3 protein: CASSPYTPGTEAFF
CDR3 DNA: TGTGCCAGCAGCCCTTACACGCCCGGCACTGAAGCTTTCTTT

D gene: TRBD2
J gene: TRBJ2-2
clone size: .
V gene: TRBV4-2
CDR3 protein: CASSQKIGLAGGLSSGELFF
CDR3 DNA: TGTGCCAGCAGCCAAAAAATAGGACTAGCGGGGGGGCTTTCTTCCGGGGAGCTGTTTTTT

D gene: .
J gene: TRBJ1-3
clone size: many
V gene: TRBV7-9
CDR3 protein: CASSLRGNTIYF
CDR3 DNA: TGTGCCAGCAGCTTAAGAGGAAACACCATATATTTT